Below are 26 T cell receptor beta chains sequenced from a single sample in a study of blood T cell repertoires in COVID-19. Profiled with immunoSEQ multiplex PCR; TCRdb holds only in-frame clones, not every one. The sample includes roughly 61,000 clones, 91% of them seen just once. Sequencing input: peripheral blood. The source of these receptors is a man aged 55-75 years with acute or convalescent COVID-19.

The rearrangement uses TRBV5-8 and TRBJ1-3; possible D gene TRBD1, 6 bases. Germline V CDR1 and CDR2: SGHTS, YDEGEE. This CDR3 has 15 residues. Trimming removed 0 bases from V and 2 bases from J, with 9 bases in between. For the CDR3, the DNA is TGTGCCAGCAGCTTGGGGGACATGACTGGAAACACCATATATTTT. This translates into CASSLGDMTGNTIYF.

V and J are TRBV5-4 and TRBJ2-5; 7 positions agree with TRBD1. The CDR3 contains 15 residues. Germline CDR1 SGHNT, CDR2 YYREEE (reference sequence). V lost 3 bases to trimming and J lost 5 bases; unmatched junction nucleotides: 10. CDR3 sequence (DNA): TGTGCCAGCAGCTCCGGGACAGCTCCGAGGGAGACCCAGTACTTC. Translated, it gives CASSSGTAPRETQYF.

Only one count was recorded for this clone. The CDR3 is CASSQQWLAGKRDTQYF. DNA of the CDR3: TGTGCCAGCAGCCAGCAGTGGCTAGCGGGAAAAAGAGATACGCAGTATTTT. The chain recombines TRBV14 with TRBJ2-3; 9 bases fit TRBD2. The CDR3 totals 17 residues. Germline CDR1 is SGHDN and CDR2 is FVKESK. The junction had 12 bases not matched to a gene; V was cut back by 3 bases and J by 5 bases.

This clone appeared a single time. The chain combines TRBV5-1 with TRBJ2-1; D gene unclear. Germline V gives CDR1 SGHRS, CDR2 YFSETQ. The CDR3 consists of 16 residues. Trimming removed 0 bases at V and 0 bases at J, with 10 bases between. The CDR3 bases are TGCGCCAGCAGCTTGGTAGCTTCACCCTCCTACAATGAGCAGTTCTTC. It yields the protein CASSLVASPSYNEQFF.

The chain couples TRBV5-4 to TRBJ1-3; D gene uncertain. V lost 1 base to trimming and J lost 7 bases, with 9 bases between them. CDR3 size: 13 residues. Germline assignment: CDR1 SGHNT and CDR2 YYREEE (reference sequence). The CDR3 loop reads CASSLYISNTIYF. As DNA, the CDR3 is TGTGCCAGCAGCTTGTATATCTCGAACACCATATATTTT.

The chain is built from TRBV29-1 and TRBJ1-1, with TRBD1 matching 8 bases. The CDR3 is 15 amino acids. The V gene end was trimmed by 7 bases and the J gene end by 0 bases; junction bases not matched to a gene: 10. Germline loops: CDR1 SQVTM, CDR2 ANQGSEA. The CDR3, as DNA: TGCAGCGACCCTCAGGGGGCAATCATGAACACTGAAGCTTTCTTT. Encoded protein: CSDPQGAIMNTEAFF.

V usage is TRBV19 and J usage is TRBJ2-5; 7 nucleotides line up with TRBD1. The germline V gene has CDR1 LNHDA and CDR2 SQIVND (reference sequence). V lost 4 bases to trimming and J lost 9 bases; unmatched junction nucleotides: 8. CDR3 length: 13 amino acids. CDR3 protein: CASSTGTAGAQYF. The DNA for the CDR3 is TGTGCCAGTAGTACCGGGACAGCAGGGGCCCAGTACTTC.

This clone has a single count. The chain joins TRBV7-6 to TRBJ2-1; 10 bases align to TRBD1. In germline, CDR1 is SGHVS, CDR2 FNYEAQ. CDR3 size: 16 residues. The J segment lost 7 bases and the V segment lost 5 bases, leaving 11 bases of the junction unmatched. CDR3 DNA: TGTGCCAGCAGCCAATTCCGGGGACAGGGGAGGAATGAGCAGTTCTTC. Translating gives CASSQFRGQGRNEQFF.

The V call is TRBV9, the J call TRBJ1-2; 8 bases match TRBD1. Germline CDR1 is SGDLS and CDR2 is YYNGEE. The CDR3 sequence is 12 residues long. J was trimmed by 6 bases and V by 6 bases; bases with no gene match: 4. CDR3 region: CASTQGADGYTF. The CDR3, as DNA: TGTGCCAGCACGCAGGGGGCGGATGGCTACACCTTC.

CDR3 region: CASSESKTQASPLHF. In nucleotides, the CDR3 is TGTGCCAGCAGTGAGTCTAAAACTCAGGCCTCACCCCTCCACTTT. This rearrangement joins TRBV2 to TRBJ1-6; D not resolved. The germline gives CDR1 SNHLY, CDR2 FYNNEI. The CDR3 length is 15 residues. Trimming stripped 3 bases from V and 10 bases from J, with 16 bases between.

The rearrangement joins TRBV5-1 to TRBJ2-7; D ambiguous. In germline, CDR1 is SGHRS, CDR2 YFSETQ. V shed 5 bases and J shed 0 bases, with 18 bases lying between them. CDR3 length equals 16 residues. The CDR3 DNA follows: TGCGCCAGCAGGAATAGCTACGGATCGGACTCCTACGAGCAGTACTTC. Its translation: CASRNSYGSDSYEQYF.

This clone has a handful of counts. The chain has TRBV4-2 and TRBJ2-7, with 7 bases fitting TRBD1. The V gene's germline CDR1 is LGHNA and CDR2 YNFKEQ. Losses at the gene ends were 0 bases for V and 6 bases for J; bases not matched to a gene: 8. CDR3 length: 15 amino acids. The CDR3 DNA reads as TGTGCCAGCAGCCAAGAAAGGGGGCAGGGCCGCGAGCAGTACTTC. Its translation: CASSQERGQGREQYF.

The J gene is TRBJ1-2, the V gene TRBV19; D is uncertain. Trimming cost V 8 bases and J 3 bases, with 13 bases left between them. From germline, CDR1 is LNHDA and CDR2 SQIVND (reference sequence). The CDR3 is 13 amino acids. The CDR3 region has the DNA TGTGCCAGTGTAGCGGCATACGACTATGGCTACACCTTC. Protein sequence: CASVAAYDYGYTF.

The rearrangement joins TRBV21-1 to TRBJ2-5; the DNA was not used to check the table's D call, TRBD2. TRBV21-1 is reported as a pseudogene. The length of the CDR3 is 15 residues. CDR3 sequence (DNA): TGTGCCAGCAGCAAAGTACTAGCGGGAGTAGAGACCCAGTACTTC. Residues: CASSKVLAGVETQYF.

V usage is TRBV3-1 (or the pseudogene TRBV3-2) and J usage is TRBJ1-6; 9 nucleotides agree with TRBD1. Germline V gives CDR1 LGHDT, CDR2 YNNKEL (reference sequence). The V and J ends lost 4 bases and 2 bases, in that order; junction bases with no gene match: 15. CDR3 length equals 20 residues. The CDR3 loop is CASSPTAGQGPLTYNSPLHF. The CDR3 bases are TGTGCCAGCAGCCCGACGGCGGGACAGGGACCACTCACCTATAATTCACCCCTCCACTTT.

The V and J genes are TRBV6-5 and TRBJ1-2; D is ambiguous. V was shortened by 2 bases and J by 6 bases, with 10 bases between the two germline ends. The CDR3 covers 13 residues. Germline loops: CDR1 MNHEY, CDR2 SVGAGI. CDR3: CASSYGQFNGYTF. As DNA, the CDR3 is TGTGCCAGCAGTTACGGGCAGTTTAATGGCTACACCTTC.

The CDR3 nucleotides are TGTGCCTCTTGGGGGCCACCCCTCCACTTT. This sequence encodes CASWGPPLHF. The chain is built from TRBV27 and TRBJ1-6, with D possibly matching TRBD1 (6 bases). Germline V gives CDR1 MNHEY, CDR2 SMNVEV (reference sequence). V was pared by 11 bases and J by 11 bases, with 10 bases between. This CDR3 spans 10 amino acids.

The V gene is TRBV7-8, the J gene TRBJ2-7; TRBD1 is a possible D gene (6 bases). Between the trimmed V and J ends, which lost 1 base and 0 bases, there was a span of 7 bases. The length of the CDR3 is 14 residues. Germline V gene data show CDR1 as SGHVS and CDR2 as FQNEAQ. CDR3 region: CASSLVGGSYEQYF. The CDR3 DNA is TGTGCCAGCAGCTTAGTAGGGGGCTCCTACGAGCAGTACTTC.

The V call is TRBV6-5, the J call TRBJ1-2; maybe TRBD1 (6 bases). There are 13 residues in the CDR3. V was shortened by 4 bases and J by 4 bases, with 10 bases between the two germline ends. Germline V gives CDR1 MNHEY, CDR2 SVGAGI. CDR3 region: CASSSRDIYGYTF. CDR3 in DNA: TGTGCCAGCAGTTCCCGGGACATCTATGGCTACACCTTC.

In nucleotides, the CDR3 is TGTGCCAGCAGTTTATGGACAAGGGAGAATGAAAAACTGTTTTTT. Encoded protein: CASSLWTRENEKLFF. V usage is TRBV28 and J usage is TRBJ1-4; D gene unclear. CDR1 is MDHEN and CDR2 is SYDVKM in the germline V gene. The CDR3 has 15 amino acids. V was cut by 0 bases and J by 5 bases, with 10 bases left in between.

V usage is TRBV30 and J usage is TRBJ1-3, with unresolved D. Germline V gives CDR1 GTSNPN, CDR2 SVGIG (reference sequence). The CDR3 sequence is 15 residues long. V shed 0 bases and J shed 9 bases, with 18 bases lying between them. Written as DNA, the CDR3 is TGTGCCTGGAGTGTACACGGGCAGGAGGAAGTCACCATATATTTT. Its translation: CAWSVHGQEEVTIYF.

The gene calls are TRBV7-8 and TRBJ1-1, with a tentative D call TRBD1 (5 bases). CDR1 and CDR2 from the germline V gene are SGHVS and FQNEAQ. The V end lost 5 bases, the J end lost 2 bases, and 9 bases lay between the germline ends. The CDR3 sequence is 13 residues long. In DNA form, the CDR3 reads TGTGCCAGCAGCACGGGACTTAACACTGAAGCTTTCTTT. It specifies CASSTGLNTEAFF.

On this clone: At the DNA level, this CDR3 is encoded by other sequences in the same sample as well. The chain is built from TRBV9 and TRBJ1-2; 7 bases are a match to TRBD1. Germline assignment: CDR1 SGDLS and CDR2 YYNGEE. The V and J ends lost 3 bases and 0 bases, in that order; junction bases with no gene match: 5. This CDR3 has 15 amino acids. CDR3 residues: CASSATGTANYGYTF. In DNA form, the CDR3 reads TGTGCCAGCAGCGCAACCGGGACAGCTAACTATGGCTACACCTTC.

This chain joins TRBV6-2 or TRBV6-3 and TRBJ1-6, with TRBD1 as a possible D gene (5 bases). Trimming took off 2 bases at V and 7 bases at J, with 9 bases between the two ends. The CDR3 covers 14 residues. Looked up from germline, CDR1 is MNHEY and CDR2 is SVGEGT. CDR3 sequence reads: CASSYDSANSPLHF. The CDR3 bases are TGTGCCAGCAGTTACGACAGTGCAAATTCACCCCTCCACTTT.

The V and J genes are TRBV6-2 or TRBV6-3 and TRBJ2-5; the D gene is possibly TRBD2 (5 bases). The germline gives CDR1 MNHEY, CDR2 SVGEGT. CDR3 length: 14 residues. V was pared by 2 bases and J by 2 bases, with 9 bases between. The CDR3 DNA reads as TGTGCCAGCAGTTACATGGACTTACAAGAGACCCAGTACTTC. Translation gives CASSYMDLQETQYF.

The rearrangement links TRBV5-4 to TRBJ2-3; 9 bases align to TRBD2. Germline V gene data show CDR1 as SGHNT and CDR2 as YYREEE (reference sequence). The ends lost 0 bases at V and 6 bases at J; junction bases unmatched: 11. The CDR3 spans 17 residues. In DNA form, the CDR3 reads TGTGCCAGCAGCTTGGCAGTAGCAAGCGGGAGGCGGGATACGCAGTATTTT. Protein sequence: CASSLAVASGRRDTQYF.